Below are 11 T cell receptor beta chains sequenced from a single sample in a study of blood T cell repertoires in COVID-19. Profiling relied on immunoSEQ multiplex PCR, and the TCRdb table lists in-frame clones only, not all of them. The sample lists roughly 300,000 clones; over 75% were seen once. The sequencing sample was made of PBMCs or T cells enriched from blood (not recorded which). The receptors stem from a woman aged 30 to 39 who had recovered from COVID-19.

There are a few counts of this clone. The chain joins TRBV3-1 (or the pseudogene TRBV3-2) to TRBJ2-1, with TRBD2 identical over 14 bases. CDR3 size: 19 residues. V was pared by 4 bases and J by 3 bases, with 11 bases of the junction left unmatched. Germline values: CDR1 LGHDT, CDR2 YNNKEL (reference sequence). CDR3 region: CASSPRLAGGPGDYNEQFF. CDR3 DNA sequence: TGTGCCAGCAGCCCCCGACTAGCGGGGGGGCCCGGAGACTACAATGAGCAGTTCTTC.

This clone was seen a single time. The genes are TRBV7-9 and TRBJ1-6; 9 bases match TRBD1. The junction had 5 bases not matched to a gene; V was cut back by 5 bases and J by 12 bases. Germline CDR1 SEHNR, CDR2 FQNEAQ (reference sequence). CDR3 length equals 13 residues. The CDR3 coding sequence is TGTGCCAGCAGCCCGGGACAGGGTAGACCCCTCCACTTT. It specifies CASSPGQGRPLHF.

The V call is TRBV6-2 or TRBV6-3, the J call TRBJ2-5; 7 bases match TRBD2. V lost 6 bases and J lost 4; bases outside the gene matches: 5. Per germline, CDR1 MNHEY and CDR2 SVGEGT. This CDR3 is 13 amino acids long. The CDR3 here is CASSRDYRETQYF. The DNA for the CDR3 is TGTGCCAGCAGCCGGGACTATAGAGAGACCCAGTACTTC.

There are a few counts of this clone. The rearrangement uses TRBV7-8 and TRBJ1-5; 7 positions agree with TRBD1. The CDR3 extends over 13 amino acids. V gave up 5 bases and J gave up 6 bases; unmatched junction bases: 4. CDR1 and CDR2 (germline): SGHVS, FQNEAQ. In nucleotides, the CDR3 is TGTGCCAGCAGCCAAGGGGGCCTTCAGCCCCAGCATTTT. Translated: CASSQGGLQPQHF.

The chain has TRBV5-4 and TRBJ1-2; D unclear. The V end was cut by 4 bases, the J end by 6 bases, with 13 bases between. The CDR3 covers 13 residues. Germline V gives CDR1 SGHNT, CDR2 YYREEE (reference sequence). The CDR3 loop is CASSQTQADGYTF. In nucleotides, the CDR3 is TGTGCCAGCAGCCAAACCCAGGCAGATGGCTACACCTTC.

The V and J genes are TRBV11-3 and TRBJ2-2, with TRBD1 matching 8 bases. CDR3 length equals 15 residues. Trimming removed 1 base from V and 7 bases from J; junction bases left unmatched: 5. Germline V lookup: CDR1 SGHNT, CDR2 YENEEA. CDR3 in amino acids: CASSLGNRGIGELFF. In DNA, the CDR3 is TGTGCCAGCAGCTTAGGAAACAGGGGGATCGGGGAGCTGTTTTTT.

The rearrangement joins TRBV7-9 to TRBJ2-1; 7 nucleotides agree with TRBD1. Trimming at V came to 5 bases and at J to 10 bases, leaving 14 bases not matched to a gene. This CDR3 spans 15 amino acids. The germline CDR1 and CDR2 sequences are SEHNR and FQNEAQ (reference sequence). CDR3 bases: TGTGCCAGCAGCCGGCCCAAGGACAGGACCATAGAGCAGTTCTTC. Protein product: CASSRPKDRTIEQFF.

The chain is built from TRBV2 and TRBJ1-1; D ambiguous. The CDR3 sequence is 13 residues long. Germline lookup yields CDR1 SNHLY and CDR2 FYNNEI. Trimming took off 6 bases at V and 1 base at J, with 9 bases between the two ends. CDR3 DNA: TGTGCCAGCAGACCCAGAAGGAACACTGAAGCTTTCTTT. Residues: CASRPRRNTEAFF.

This clone was seen only once. The CDR3 sequence is CASSSPWGDTEAFF. The DNA of the CDR3 is TGTGCCAGCAGCTCCCCATGGGGGGACACTGAAGCTTTCTTT. The V gene is TRBV7-2, the J gene TRBJ1-1, with D possibly being TRBD1 (5 bases). In germline, CDR1 is SGHTA, CDR2 FQGNSA. Trimming stripped 4 bases from V and 3 bases from J, with 12 bases between. The CDR3 has 14 amino acids. Full variable domain (remainder filled in from reference TRBV7-2 and TRBJ1-1): GAGVSQSPSNKVTEKGKDVELRCDPISGHTALYWYRQSLGQGLEFLIYFQGNSAPDKSGLPSDRFSAERTGGSVSTLTIQRTQQEDSAVYLCASSSPWGDTEAFFGQGTRLTVV.

This sequence joins TRBV7-2 and TRBJ2-5; 10 bases map to TRBD2. The V segment lost 3 bases and the J segment 5 bases; nucleotides outside the gene matches: 9. This CDR3 region has 16 residues. The germline V gene has CDR1 SGHTA and CDR2 FQGNSA. CDR3 loop: CASSLEKRGGRETQYF. The CDR3 region has the DNA TGTGCCAGCAGCTTGGAAAAGCGGGGGGGAAGGGAGACCCAGTACTTC. The whole variable domain, filled in from reference TRBV7-2 and TRBJ2-5, reads GAGVSQSPSNKVTEKGKDVELRCDPISGHTALYWYRQSLGQGLEFLIYFQGNSAPDKSGLPSDRFSAERTGGSVSTLTIQRTQQEDSAVYLCASSLEKRGGRETQYFGPGTRLLVL.

V gene TRBV7-4 combines with J gene TRBJ2-7; D is unclear. The V gene's germline CDR1 is SGHVT and CDR2 SQSDAQ. This CDR3 comprises 17 residues. Trimming pared 3 bases from V and 1 base from J, leaving 19 bases between. The CDR3 here is CASSFPRAQVLSYEQYF. The CDR3 nucleotides are TGTGCCAGCAGCTTCCCCCGAGCGCAAGTTTTGTCCTACGAGCAGTACTTC.